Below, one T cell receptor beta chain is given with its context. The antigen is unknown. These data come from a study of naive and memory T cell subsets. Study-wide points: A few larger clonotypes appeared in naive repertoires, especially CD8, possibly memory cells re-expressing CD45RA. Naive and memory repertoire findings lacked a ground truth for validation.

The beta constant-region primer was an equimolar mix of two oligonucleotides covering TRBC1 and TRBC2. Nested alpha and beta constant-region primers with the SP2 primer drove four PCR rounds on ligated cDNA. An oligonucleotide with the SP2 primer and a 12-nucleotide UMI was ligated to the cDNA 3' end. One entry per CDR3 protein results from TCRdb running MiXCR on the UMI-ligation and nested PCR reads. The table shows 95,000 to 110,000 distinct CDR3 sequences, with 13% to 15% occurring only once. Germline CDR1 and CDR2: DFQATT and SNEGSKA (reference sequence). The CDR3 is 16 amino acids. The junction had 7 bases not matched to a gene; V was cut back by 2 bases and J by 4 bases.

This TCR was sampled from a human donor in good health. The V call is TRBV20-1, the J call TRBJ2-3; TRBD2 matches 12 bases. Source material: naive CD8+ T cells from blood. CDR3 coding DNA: TGCAGTGCTAGAAGACTAGCGGGAGAAGTGGCAGATACGCAGTATTTT. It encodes CSARRLAGEVADTQYF.